The 28 T cell receptor beta chains below come from one sample, sequenced in a study of CD8 T cells in ankylosing spondylitis. From the 5' RACE reads, TCRdb called clonotypes with MiXCR, one entry per CDR3 protein. The sample has approximately 340,000 distinct CDR3 sequences, about 15% seen once. Material for sequencing was blood, either unsorted or a sorted T cell fraction (not recorded which). The receptors here all came from a male donor with ankylosing spondylitis or in good health (not recorded which).

This clonotype was detected only a few times. V is TRBV25-1 and J is TRBJ2-7, with a possible D match to TRBD1 (6 bases). Between the trimmed V and J ends, which lost 4 bases and 1 base, there was a span of 8 bases. The germline gives CDR1 MGHDK, CDR2 SYGVNS. This CDR3 comprises 13 residues. In DNA form, the CDR3 reads TGTGCCAGCAGTGGACAGGAATCCTACGAGCAGTACTTC. Protein: CASSGQESYEQYF.

The rearrangement joins TRBV20-1 to TRBJ1-1; D is perhaps TRBD1 (5 bases). CDR3 length: 14 residues. V dropped 3 bases and J dropped 4 bases, with 15 bases sitting between them. Germline CDR1 and CDR2: DFQATT and SNEGSKA (reference sequence). CDR3 in amino acids: CSASGRPRGTEAFF. The CDR3 bases are TGCAGTGCTAGTGGGCGGCCGAGGGGCACTGAAGCTTTCTTT.

The table lists this clonotype with a few counts. The J gene is TRBJ2-3, the V gene TRBV12-3 or TRBV12-4, with D perhaps matching TRBD2 (9 bases). Trimming stripped 4 bases from V and 2 bases from J, with 19 bases between. The CDR3 length is 17 residues. The CDR3 nucleotides read TGTGCCAGCAGTTCCGGACAGGGACTAGCTTACACAGATACGCAGTATTTT. Translation: CASSSGQGLAYTDTQYF.

V usage is TRBV2 and J usage is TRBJ1-1; D is unresolved. Per the germline V gene, CDR1 is SNHLY and CDR2 is FYNNEI. CDR3 length: 13 amino acids. V was shortened by 3 bases and J by 4 bases, with 9 bases between the two germline ends. This chain's CDR3 is CASSDEVSTEAFF. CDR3 bases: TGTGCCAGCAGTGATGAGGTTAGCACTGAAGCTTTCTTT. The full variable domain, rest sourced from reference TRBV2 and TRBJ1-1, is EPEVTQTPSHQVTQMGQEVILRCVPISNHLYFYWYRQILGQKVEFLVSFYNNEISEKSEIFDDQFSVERPDGSNFTLKIRSTKLEDSAMYFCASSDEVSTEAFFGQGTRLTVV.

The chain has TRBV3-1 and TRBJ2-1, with D perhaps matching TRBD1 (5 bases). This CDR3 has 16 amino acids. Trimming pared 1 base from V and 1 base from J, leaving 11 bases between. Per the germline V gene, CDR1 is LGHDT and CDR2 is YNNKEL (reference sequence). This chain's CDR3 is CASSQAQGGSYNEQFF. The CDR3 DNA follows: TGTGCCAGCAGCCAAGCTCAGGGTGGGTCCTACAATGAGCAGTTCTTC.

The chain recombines TRBV12-3 or TRBV12-4 with TRBJ1-5; TRBD1 matches at 8 bases. J was trimmed by 5 bases and V by 6 bases; bases with no gene match: 9. This CDR3 has 15 amino acids. CDR3 amino acids: CASRPDRVVHQPQHF. The CDR3 coding sequence is TGTGCCAGCAGACCGGACAGGGTCGTACATCAGCCCCAGCATTTT.

This clonotype was counted only a few times. The chain links TRBV27 to TRBJ1-2; 8 positions match TRBD1. This CDR3 has 14 residues. The germline gives CDR1 MNHEY, CDR2 SMNVEV (reference sequence). V dropped 2 bases and J dropped 5; count of bases not matched to a gene: 4. For the CDR3, the DNA is TGTGCCAGCAGTTTAAACAGGGGGGATTATGGCTACACCTTC. Translated: CASSLNRGDYGYTF.

This clonotype was counted only a few times. This chain uses TRBV5-1 with TRBJ1-1, with TRBD1 identical over 7 bases. After removal of 4 bases from V and 5 bases from J, the junction contained 8 bases not matched to a gene. There are 14 residues in the CDR3. The germline CDR1 and CDR2 sequences are SGHRS and YFSETQ. CDR3 coding DNA: TGCGCCAGCAGCCTGACAGGGAGAGGGACTGAAGCTTTCTTT. Translation: CASSLTGRGTEAFF. The whole variable domain, filled in from reference TRBV5-1 and TRBJ1-1, reads KAGVTQTPRYLIKTRGQQVTLSCSPISGHRSVSWYQQTPGQGLQFLFEYFSETQRNKGNFPGRFSGRQFSNSRSEMNVSTLELGDSALYLCASSLTGRGTEAFFGQGTRLTVV.

The rearrangement joins TRBV3-1 to TRBJ2-3, with 13 bases that match TRBD2. CDR1 is LGHDT and CDR2 is YNNKEL in the germline V gene (reference sequence). CDR3 length: 15 amino acids. V dropped 3 bases and J dropped 5; count of bases not matched to a gene: 2. CDR3 in amino acids: CASSQGTSGVDTQYF. The CDR3 nucleotides are TGTGCCAGCAGCCAGGGGACTAGCGGGGTAGATACGCAGTATTTT.

This clonotype has just a few counts. The V call is TRBV15, the J call TRBJ1-4; D uncertain. The V gene lost 5 bases and the J gene lost 8 bases, with 18 bases spanning the gap. The CDR3 totals 15 residues. CDR1 LNHNV and CDR2 YYDKDF come from the germline V gene (reference sequence). As DNA, the CDR3 is TGTGCCACCAGCTATCTACCGGGAAAAGGGGAAAAACTGTTTTTT. It translates to CATSYLPGKGEKLFF.

The gene calls are TRBV19 and TRBJ2-7; possibly TRBD1 for D (6 bases). CDR3 length: 13 amino acids. Germline V gives CDR1 LNHDA, CDR2 SQIVND (reference sequence). V was cut by 3 bases and J by 2 bases, with 8 bases left in between. The CDR3 nucleotides are TGTGCCAGTAGTATGACAGGACCCTACGAGCAGTACTTC. Translated: CASSMTGPYEQYF.

In this sample, this clonotype turned up a few times. The V gene is TRBV10-1, the J gene TRBJ2-7; 7 positions agree with TRBD2. This CDR3 has 13 residues. Germline trimming cut 7 bases from V and 2 bases from J; bases unmatched to any gene: 5. CDR1 and CDR2 from the germline V gene are WNHNN and SYGVQD (reference sequence). The CDR3 nucleotides are TGCGCCAGCAAGGCTAGCGGAACCTACGAGCAGTACTTC. It yields the protein CASKASGTYEQYF.

This clonotype was seen only a few times. The rearrangement uses TRBV7-2 and TRBJ2-3; 11 bases match TRBD2. Looked up from germline, CDR1 is SGHTA and CDR2 is FQGNSA. Trimming removed 7 bases from V and 6 bases from J; junction bases left unmatched: 3. The CDR3 has 13 residues. The CDR3 DNA is TGTGCCAGCAACCGACTAGCGGGGGATACGCAGTATTTT. Translating it yields CASNRLAGDTQYF.

This clonotype came up many times. The CDR3 bases are TGCGCCAGCACCGAGGACAGTCTTGGCACTGAAGCTTTCTTT. Protein sequence: CASTEDSLGTEAFF. The chain joins TRBV5-1 to TRBJ1-1; weak D call: TRBD1 (6 bases). The germline V gene has CDR1 SGHRS and CDR2 YFSETQ. V was shortened by 6 bases and J by 4 bases, with 16 bases between the two germline ends. This CDR3 spans 14 amino acids.

V is TRBV5-6 and J is TRBJ2-3, with D uncertain. From germline, CDR1 is SGHDT and CDR2 YYEEEE. The CDR3 loop spans 15 amino acids. Trimming cost V 4 bases and J 1 base, with 13 bases left between them. CDR3 sequence (DNA): TGTGCCAGCAGCATAATGCTGGCGGGCACAGATACGCAGTATTTT. Protein product: CASSIMLAGTDTQYF.

This clonotype has more than one count but fewer than ten. The rearrangement links TRBV28 to TRBJ2-1, with 8 positions matching TRBD2. The J segment lost 8 bases and the V segment lost 5 bases, leaving 8 bases of the junction unmatched. The CDR3 extends over 14 amino acids. The germline gives CDR1 MDHEN, CDR2 SYDVKM. In DNA form, the CDR3 reads TGTGCCAGCAGTCCCCCGACCGGGAGGGATGAGCAGTTCTTC. Its protein product is CASSPPTGRDEQFF.

This clonotype showed up just a few times. The gene calls are TRBV5-1 and TRBJ2-1, with 9 bases identical to TRBD2. The length of the CDR3 is 18 residues. The germline gives CDR1 SGHRS, CDR2 YFSETQ. V dropped 4 bases and J dropped 7; count of bases not matched to a gene: 18. The CDR3 DNA follows: TGCGCCAGCAGCCCTTTACCATCACTAGCGGGTAAGGGGAATGAGCAGTTCTTC. It encodes CASSPLPSLAGKGNEQFF.

Ten or more counts support this clonotype. The genes are TRBV5-6 and TRBJ1-4, with 9 bases aligning to TRBD1. Germline V CDR1 and CDR2: SGHDT, YYEEEE. The V segment lost 4 bases and the J segment 4 bases; nucleotides outside the gene matches: 5. The CDR3 has 15 amino acids. The CDR3 sequence: CASSTDRGRNEKLFF. The CDR3 coding sequence is TGTGCCAGCAGCACGGACAGGGGTCGTAATGAAAAACTGTTTTTT.

The DNA for the CDR3 is TGTGCCAGCAGATCGAGTCGCGCTGAGCAGTTCTTC. Its translation is CASRSSRAEQFF. The rearrangement links TRBV6-2 or TRBV6-3 to TRBJ2-1; D is ambiguous. CDR1 is MNHEY, CDR2 SVGEGT, per germline. V gave up 6 bases and J gave up 9 bases, with 12 bases separating them. This CDR3 has 12 amino acids.

The chain has TRBV20-1 and TRBJ2-5, with TRBD2 as a possible D gene (5 bases). The CDR3 length is 12 residues. From germline, CDR1 is DFQATT and CDR2 SNEGSKA (reference sequence). The germline V and J ends were trimmed by 6 bases and 4 bases, with 12 bases remaining between them. The CDR3 DNA follows: TGCAGTGCCTCTAGCATCATAGAGACCCAGTACTTC. Amino acids: CSASSIIETQYF.

The chain carries TRBV12-5 and TRBJ2-3, with 9 bases that match TRBD2. The CDR3 loop spans 17 amino acids. J was trimmed by 0 bases and V by 6 bases; bases with no gene match: 10. CDR1 and CDR2 (germline): LGHNT, FRNRAP. Here the CDR3 DNA reads TGTGCTAGTGGCCCCGTCATAGCGGGGGCCAGCACAGATACGCAGTATTTT. Its translation: CASGPVIAGASTDTQYF.

The chain recombines TRBV6-1 with TRBJ2-1; 14 nucleotides align to TRBD2. This CDR3 is built from 17 residues. The germline V gene encodes CDR1 MNHNS and CDR2 SASEGT. V trimming: 4 bases; J trimming: 8 bases; junction bases outside the gene matches: 10. The CDR3 protein is CASSGTGTSGSRYEQFF. The CDR3 coding sequence is TGTGCCAGCAGTGGCACCGGGACTAGCGGGAGTCGATATGAGCAGTTCTTC.

This clonotype came up a few times. V and J are TRBV12-3 or TRBV12-4 and TRBJ1-3; D remains unclear. Deletions cut 3 bases from V and 0 bases from J, with 3 bases between. The CDR3 has 13 residues. The CDR3: CASSFHSGNTIYF. CDR3 bases: TGTGCCAGCAGTTTTCACTCTGGAAACACCATATATTTT.

In this sample, this clonotype turned up a few times. The CDR3 protein is CSVEDVGTSVRNEQFF. The DNA for the CDR3 is TGCAGCGTTGAAGATGTTGGGACTAGCGTTAGGAATGAGCAGTTCTTC. The V gene is TRBV29-1, the J gene TRBJ2-1; 10 nucleotides align to TRBD2. CDR1 SQVTM and CDR2 ANQGSEA come from the germline V gene. The junction had 9 bases not matched to a gene; V was cut back by 0 bases and J by 7 bases. The CDR3 spans 16 residues.

The chain is built from TRBV5-1 and TRBJ2-3; TRBD2 matches at 9 bases. Per germline, CDR1 SGHRS and CDR2 YFSETQ. V was pared by 4 bases and J by 3 bases, with 9 bases of the junction left unmatched. The CDR3 totals 16 residues. The CDR3 region has the DNA TGCGCCAGCAGCCCCCCCTTAGCGGGAGCGACAGATACGCAGTATTTT. Its protein product is CASSPPLAGATDTQYF.

This clonotype was seen at least ten times. The V and J genes are TRBV12-3 or TRBV12-4 and TRBJ2-3; 13 bases match TRBD2. The trim removed 3 bases at V and 6 bases at J, leaving 3 bases unmatched. This CDR3 is 15 amino acids long. CDR3 bases: TGTGCCAGCAGTTTTAGGGGACTAGCGGGGGATACGCAGTATTTT. It is translated as CASSFRGLAGDTQYF.

Only a few counts were recorded for this clonotype. The chain is built from TRBV5-1 and TRBJ2-7; the D gene is possibly TRBD2 (6 bases). The ends were cut back, 6 bases at V and 4 bases at J, with 14 bases in the middle. This CDR3 has 13 amino acids. CDR1 and CDR2 (germline): SGHRS, YFSETQ. The CDR3 DNA reads TGCGCCAGCAACGGAGGGAGCGGGTACGAGCAGTACTTC. This translates into CASNGGSGYEQYF. Supplemented by reference TRBV5-1 and TRBJ2-7, the full variable domain reads KAGVTQTPRYLIKTRGQQVTLSCSPISGHRSVSWYQQTPGQGLQFLFEYFSETQRNKGNFPGRFSGRQFSNSRSEMNVSTLELGDSALYLCASNGGSGYEQYFGPGTRLTVT.

J is TRBJ1-2 and V is TRBV6-6; D perhaps matches TRBD1 (6 bases). CDR1 and CDR2 from the germline V gene are MNHNY and SVGAGI (reference sequence). The CDR3 spans 12 residues. Trimming removed 8 bases at V and 5 bases at J, with 12 bases between. The CDR3 loop reads CASESTGYGYTF. For the CDR3, the DNA is TGTGCCAGCGAATCGACAGGTTATGGCTACACCTTC.